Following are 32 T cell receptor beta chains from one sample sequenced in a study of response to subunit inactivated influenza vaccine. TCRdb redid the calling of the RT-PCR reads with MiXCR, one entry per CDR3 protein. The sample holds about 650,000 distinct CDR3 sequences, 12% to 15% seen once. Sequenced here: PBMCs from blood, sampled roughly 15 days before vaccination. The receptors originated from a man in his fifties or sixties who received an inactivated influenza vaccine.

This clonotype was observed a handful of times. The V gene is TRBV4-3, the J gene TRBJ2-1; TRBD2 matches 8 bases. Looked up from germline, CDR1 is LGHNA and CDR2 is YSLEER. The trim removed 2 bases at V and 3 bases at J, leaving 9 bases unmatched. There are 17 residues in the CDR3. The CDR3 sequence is CASSQSTYSGSYNEQFF. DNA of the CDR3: TGCGCCAGCAGCCAATCTACCTACAGCGGGAGCTACAATGAGCAGTTCTTC.

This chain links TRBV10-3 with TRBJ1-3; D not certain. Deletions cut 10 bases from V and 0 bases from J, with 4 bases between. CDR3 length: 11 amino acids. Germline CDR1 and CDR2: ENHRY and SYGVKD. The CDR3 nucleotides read TGTGCCACCCACTCTGGAAACACCATATATTTT. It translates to CATHSGNTIYF.

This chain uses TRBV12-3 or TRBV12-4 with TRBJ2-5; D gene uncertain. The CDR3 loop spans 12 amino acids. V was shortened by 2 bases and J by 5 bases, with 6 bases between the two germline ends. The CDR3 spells CASSLPLETQYF. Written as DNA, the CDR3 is TGTGCCAGCAGTTTACCCCTTGAGACCCAGTACTTC.

CDR3 nucleotides: TGTGCCAGCAGTCCCTCGGCGGGGGCGGGGGGGCCAGATGAGCAGTTCTTC. Translation: CASSPSAGAGGPDEQFF. The chain links TRBV28 to TRBJ2-1; 9 bases match TRBD2. CDR1 is MDHEN, CDR2 SYDVKM, per germline. The length of the CDR3 is 17 residues. V was pared by 5 bases and J by 8 bases, with 16 bases of the junction left unmatched.

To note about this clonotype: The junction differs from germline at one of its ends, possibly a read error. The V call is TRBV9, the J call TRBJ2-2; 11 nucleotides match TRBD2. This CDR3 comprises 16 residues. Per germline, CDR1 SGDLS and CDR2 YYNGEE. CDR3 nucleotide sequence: TGTACCAGCAGCGTTGGTCTAGCGGGGGGCACCGGGGAGCTGTTTTTT. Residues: CTSSVGLAGGTGELFF.

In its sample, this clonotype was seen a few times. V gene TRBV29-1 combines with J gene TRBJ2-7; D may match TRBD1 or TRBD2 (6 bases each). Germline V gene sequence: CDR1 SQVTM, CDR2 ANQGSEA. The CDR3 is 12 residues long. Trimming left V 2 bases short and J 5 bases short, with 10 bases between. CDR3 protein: CSVESRGDEQYF. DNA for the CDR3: TGCAGCGTTGAATCGAGGGGGGACGAGCAGTACTTC.

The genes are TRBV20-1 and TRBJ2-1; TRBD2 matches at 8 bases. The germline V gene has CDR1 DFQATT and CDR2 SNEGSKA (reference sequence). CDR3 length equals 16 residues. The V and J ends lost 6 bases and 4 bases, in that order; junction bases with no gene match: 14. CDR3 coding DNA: TGCAGTGCATTGGGCCAGCGGGAGTATGTATACAATGAGCAGTTCTTC. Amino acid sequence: CSALGQREYVYNEQFF.

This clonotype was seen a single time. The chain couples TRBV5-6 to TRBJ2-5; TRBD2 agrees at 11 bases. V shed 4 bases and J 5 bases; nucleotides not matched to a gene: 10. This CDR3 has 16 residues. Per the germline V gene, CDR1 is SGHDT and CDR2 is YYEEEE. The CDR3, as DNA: TGTGCCAGCAGCGAACTAGCGGGAGTTTCGGTCGAGACCCAGTACTTC. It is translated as CASSELAGVSVETQYF. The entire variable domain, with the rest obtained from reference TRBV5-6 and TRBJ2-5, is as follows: DAGVTQSPTHLIKTRGQQVTLRCSPKSGHDTVSWYQQALGQGPQFIFQYYEEEERQRGNFPDRFSGHQFPNYSSELNVNALLLGDSALYLCASSELAGVSVETQYFGPGTRLLVL.

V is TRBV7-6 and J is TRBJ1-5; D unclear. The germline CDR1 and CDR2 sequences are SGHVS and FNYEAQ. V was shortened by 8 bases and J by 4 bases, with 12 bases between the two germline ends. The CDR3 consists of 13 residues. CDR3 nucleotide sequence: TGTGCCAGCGGGCGGTTTAAGAATCAGCCCCAGCATTTT. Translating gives CASGRFKNQPQHF.

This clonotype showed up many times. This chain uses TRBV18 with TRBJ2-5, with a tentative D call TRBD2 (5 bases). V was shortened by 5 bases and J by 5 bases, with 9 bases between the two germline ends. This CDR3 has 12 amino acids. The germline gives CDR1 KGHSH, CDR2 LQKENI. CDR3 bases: TGTGCCAGCTCAAGCTGGGAGGAGACCCAGTACTTC. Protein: CASSSWEETQYF.

The CDR3, as DNA: TGTGCCAGCAGCACAGGACTAGCGGGAGGGCCCCGCGAGCAGTACTTC. This encodes CASSTGLAGGPREQYF. This chain connects TRBV13 to TRBJ2-7, with 15 bases lining up with TRBD2. The CDR3 covers 16 residues. V shed 5 bases and J 6 bases; nucleotides not matched to a gene: 8. Germline loops: CDR1 PRHDT, CDR2 FYEKMQ (reference sequence).

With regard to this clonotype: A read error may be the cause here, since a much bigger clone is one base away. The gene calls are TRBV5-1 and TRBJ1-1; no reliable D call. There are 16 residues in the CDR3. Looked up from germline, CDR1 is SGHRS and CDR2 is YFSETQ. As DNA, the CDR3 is TGCGCCAGCAGCTTGACACATCCGGAGATGAACACTGAAGCTTACTTT. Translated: CASSLTHPEMNTEAYF.

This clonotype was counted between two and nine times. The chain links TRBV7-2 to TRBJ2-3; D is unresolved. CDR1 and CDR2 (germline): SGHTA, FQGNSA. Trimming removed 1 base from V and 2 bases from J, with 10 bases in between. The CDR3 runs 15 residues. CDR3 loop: CASSLGTTITDTQYF. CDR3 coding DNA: TGTGCCAGCAGCTTAGGGACGACGATCACAGATACGCAGTATTTT.

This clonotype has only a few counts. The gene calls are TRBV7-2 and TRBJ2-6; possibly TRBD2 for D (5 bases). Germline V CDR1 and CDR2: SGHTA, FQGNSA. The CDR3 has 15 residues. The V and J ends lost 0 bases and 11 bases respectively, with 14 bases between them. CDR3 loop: CASSLALGGYHVLTF. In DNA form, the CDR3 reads TGTGCCAGCAGCTTAGCGCTGGGCGGGTATCACGTCCTGACTTTC.

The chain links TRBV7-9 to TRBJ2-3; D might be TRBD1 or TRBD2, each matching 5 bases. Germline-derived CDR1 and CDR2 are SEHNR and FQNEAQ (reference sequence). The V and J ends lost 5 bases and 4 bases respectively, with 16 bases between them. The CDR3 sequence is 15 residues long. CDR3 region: CASSKAGTTADTQYF. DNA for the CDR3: TGTGCCAGCAGCAAAGCCGGGACCACGGCAGATACGCAGTATTTT.

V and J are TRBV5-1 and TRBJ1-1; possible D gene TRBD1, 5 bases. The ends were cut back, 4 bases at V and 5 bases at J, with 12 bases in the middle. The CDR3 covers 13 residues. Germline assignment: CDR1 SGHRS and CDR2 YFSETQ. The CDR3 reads CASSHGRGTEAFF. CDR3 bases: TGCGCCAGCAGCCACGGACGGGGGACTGAAGCTTTCTTT. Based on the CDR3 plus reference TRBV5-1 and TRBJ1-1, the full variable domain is KAGVTQTPRYLIKTRGQQVTLSCSPISGHRSVSWYQQTPGQGLQFLFEYFSETQRNKGNFPGRFSGRQFSNSRSEMNVSTLELGDSALYLCASSHGRGTEAFFGQGTRLTVV.

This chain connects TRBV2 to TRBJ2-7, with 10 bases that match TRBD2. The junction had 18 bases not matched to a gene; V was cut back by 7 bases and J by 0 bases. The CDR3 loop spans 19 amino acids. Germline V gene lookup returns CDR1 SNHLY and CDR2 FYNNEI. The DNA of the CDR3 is TGTGCCAGCACCCAAAGGAGACTAGCGGGCGCCGGGAGCTCCTACGAGCAGTACTTC. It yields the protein CASTQRRLAGAGSSYEQYF. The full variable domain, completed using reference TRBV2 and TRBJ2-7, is EPEVTQTPSHQVTQMGQEVILRCVPISNHLYFYWYRQILGQKVEFLVSFYNNEISEKSEIFDDQFSVERPDGSNFTLKIRSTKLEDSAMYFCASTQRRLAGAGSSYEQYFGPGTRLTVT.

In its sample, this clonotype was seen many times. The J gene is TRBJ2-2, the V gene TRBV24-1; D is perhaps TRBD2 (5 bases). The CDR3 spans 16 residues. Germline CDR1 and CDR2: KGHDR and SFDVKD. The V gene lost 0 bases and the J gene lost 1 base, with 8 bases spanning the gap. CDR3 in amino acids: CATSDLGLLNTGELFF. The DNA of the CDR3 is TGTGCCACCAGTGATTTGGGACTTCTGAACACCGGGGAGCTGTTTTTT.

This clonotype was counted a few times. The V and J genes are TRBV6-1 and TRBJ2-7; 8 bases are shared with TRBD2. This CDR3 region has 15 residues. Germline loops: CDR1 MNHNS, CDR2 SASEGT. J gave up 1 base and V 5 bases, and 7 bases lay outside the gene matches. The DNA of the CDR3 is TGTGCCAGCAGTACCGGGACTAGAACGTCCTACGAGCAGTACTTC. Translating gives CASSTGTRTSYEQYF.

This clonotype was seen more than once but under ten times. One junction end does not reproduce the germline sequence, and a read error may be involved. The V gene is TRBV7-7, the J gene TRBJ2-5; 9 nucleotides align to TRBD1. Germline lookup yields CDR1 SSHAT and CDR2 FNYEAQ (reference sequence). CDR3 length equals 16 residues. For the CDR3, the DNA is TGTGCTAGCAGCTTAGGGACAGGGCTAGGGCAAGAGACCCAGTACTTC. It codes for CASSLGTGLGQETQYF.

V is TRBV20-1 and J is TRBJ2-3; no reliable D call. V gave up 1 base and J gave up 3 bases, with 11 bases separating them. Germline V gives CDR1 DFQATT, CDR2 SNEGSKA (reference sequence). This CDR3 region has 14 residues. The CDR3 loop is CSARGRISTDTQYF. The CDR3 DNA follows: TGCAGTGCTAGAGGAAGGATTAGTACAGATACGCAGTATTTT.

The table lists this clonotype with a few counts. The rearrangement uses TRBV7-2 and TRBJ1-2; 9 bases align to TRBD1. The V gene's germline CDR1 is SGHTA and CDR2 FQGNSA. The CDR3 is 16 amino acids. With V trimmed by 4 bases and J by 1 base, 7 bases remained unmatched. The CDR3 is CASSYDRGLLNYGYTF. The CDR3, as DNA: TGTGCCAGCAGCTACGACAGGGGGTTACTTAACTATGGCTACACCTTC.

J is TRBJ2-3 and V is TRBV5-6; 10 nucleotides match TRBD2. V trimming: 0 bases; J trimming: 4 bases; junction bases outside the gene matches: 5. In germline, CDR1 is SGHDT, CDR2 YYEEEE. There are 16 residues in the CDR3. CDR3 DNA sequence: TGTGCCAGCAGCTTGGGCATAGGACTAGCGGCAGATACGCAGTATTTT. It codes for CASSLGIGLAADTQYF.

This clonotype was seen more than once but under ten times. CDR3 nucleotides: TGTGCCAGCAGTCGACCAGGGGGGCTCGAGCAGTACTTC. Residues: CASSRPGGLEQYF. The V gene is TRBV7-9, the J gene TRBJ2-7; TRBD1 is a possible D gene (7 bases). The length of the CDR3 is 13 residues. Germline lookup yields CDR1 SEHNR and CDR2 FQNEAQ (reference sequence). The germline V and J ends were trimmed by 6 bases and 6 bases, with 15 bases remaining between them.

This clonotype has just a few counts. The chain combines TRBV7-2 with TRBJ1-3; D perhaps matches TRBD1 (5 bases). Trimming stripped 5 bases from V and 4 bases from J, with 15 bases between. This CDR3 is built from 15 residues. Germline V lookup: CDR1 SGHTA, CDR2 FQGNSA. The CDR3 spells CASSPPPRTGNTIYF. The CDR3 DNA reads TGTGCCAGCAGCCCACCCCCAAGGACAGGAAACACCATATATTTT.

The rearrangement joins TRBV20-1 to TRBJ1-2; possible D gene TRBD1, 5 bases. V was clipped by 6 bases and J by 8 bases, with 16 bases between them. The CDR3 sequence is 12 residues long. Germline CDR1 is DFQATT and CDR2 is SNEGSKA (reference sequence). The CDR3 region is CSADDSRGGYTF. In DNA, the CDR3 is TGCAGTGCAGACGACAGCCGTGGGGGCTACACCTTC.

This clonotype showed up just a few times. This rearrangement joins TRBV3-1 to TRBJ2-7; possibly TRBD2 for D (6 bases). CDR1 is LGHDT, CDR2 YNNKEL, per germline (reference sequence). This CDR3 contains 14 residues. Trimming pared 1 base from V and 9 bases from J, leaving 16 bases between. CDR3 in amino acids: CASSQGERAGRQYF. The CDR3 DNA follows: TGTGCCAGCAGCCAAGGGGAGCGGGCAGGTAGGCAGTACTTC.

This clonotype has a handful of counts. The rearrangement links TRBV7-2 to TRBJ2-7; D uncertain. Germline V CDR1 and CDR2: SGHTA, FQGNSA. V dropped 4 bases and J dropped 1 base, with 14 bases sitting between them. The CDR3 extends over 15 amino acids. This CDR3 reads CASSSTRAQSYEQYF. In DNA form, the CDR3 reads TGTGCCAGCAGCTCGACCCGGGCACAGTCCTACGAGCAGTACTTC.

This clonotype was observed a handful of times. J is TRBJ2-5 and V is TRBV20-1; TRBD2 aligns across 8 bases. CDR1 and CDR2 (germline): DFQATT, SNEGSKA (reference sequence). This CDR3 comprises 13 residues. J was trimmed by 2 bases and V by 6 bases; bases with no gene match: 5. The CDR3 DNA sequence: TGCAGTGCCTCCGGGACTAGGCAAGAGACCCAGTACTTC. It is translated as CSASGTRQETQYF.

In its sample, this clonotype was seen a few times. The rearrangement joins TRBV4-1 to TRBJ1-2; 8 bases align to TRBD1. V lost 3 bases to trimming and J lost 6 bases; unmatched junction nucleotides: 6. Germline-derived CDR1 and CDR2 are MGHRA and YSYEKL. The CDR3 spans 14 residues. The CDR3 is CASSHSGGFDGYTF. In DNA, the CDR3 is TGCGCCAGCAGCCATTCAGGGGGCTTCGATGGCTACACCTTC.

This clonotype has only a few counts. CDR3: CASSFTRPKQTQYF. CDR3 in DNA: TGTGCCAGCAGCTTTACTAGACCCAAGCAGACCCAGTACTTC. This chain joins TRBV7-2 and TRBJ2-5, with a possible D match to TRBD2 (5 bases). Trimming removed 3 bases at V and 6 bases at J, with 14 bases between. From germline, CDR1 is SGHTA and CDR2 FQGNSA. The CDR3 is made up of 14 amino acids.

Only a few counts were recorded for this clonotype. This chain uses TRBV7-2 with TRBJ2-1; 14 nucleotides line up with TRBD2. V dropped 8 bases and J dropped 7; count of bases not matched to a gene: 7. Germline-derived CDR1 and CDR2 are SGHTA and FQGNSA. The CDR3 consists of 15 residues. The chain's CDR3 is CASGMGLAGVNEQFF. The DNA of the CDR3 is TGTGCCAGCGGAATGGGACTAGCGGGAGTGAATGAGCAGTTCTTC.